Below, 25 T cell receptor beta chains from the same sample are listed, as sequenced in a study of esophageal squamous cell carcinoma under preoperative chemotherapy. Time point meaning: before preoperative PTX-NDP chemotherapy. TCRdb called the PCR reads again in MiXCR, with one record for every CDR3 protein. The sample records roughly 12,000 distinct CDR3 sequences, almost 55% being singletons. Sampling was conducted from a patient given preoperative chemotherapy. Source of these receptors: a human donor with esophageal squamous cell carcinoma. The donor label of this sample is uncertain.

The J gene is TRBJ2-1, the V gene TRBV6-1; the D gene is possibly TRBD1 (6 bases). V was cut by 5 bases and J by 0 bases, with 17 bases left in between. The germline CDR1 and CDR2 sequences are MNHNS and SASEGT. The CDR3 runs 17 residues. The CDR3 loop reads CASSPGYTGSSYNEQFF. CDR3 DNA sequence: TGTGCCAGCAGTCCGGGATACACAGGGAGCTCCTACAATGAGCAGTTCTTC.

This chain uses TRBV6-1 with TRBJ2-3; tentative D call: TRBD1 (6 bases). The J call is uncertain, as TRBJ2-7 better fits the DNA end. Per the germline V gene, CDR1 is MNHNS and CDR2 is SASEGT. This CDR3 is 16 amino acids long. The CDR3 nucleotides read TGTGCCAGCGGGGGATTTGGGGGCCGCGACCCAGATACGCAGTACTTC. Encoded protein: CASGGFGGRDPDTQYF.

This clonotype is large (0.1 to 1%). The rearrangement joins TRBV6-1 to TRBJ2-2; tentatively, D is TRBD2 (5 bases). V gave up 7 bases and J gave up 1 base, with 13 bases separating them. The length of the CDR3 is 15 residues. Germline CDR1 and CDR2: MNHNS and SASEGT. This chain's CDR3 is CASIPVDLNTGELFF. As DNA, the CDR3 is TGTGCCAGCATTCCCGTGGACTTGAACACCGGGGAGCTGTTTTTT.

Worth noting for this clonotype: Its ends do not fully match the called genes, so a read error is possible. The chain links TRBV7-2 to TRBJ2-5; a possible D gene is TRBD2 (5 bases). CDR1 and CDR2 from the germline V gene are SGHTA and FQGNSA. The CDR3 covers 14 residues. CDR3 amino acids: CASSSTTHQETQYF. The CDR3 DNA reads as TGTGCCAGCAGCTCGACTACACACCAAGAGACCCAGTACTTT.

This clonotype was seen repeatedly, ten times or more. This chain joins TRBV6-1 and TRBJ2-1; 9 bases map to TRBD2. Germline lookup yields CDR1 MNHNS and CDR2 SASEGT. Trimming removed 3 bases from V and 10 bases from J; junction bases left unmatched: 7. CDR3 length equals 14 residues. This CDR3 is CASSDGGRAYEQFF. For the CDR3, the DNA is TGTGCCAGCAGTGACGGCGGGAGGGCTTACGAGCAGTTCTTC.

A note on this clonotype: The missing conserved phenylalanine or tryptophan at the end of this CDR3 makes a read error likely. The limits of the CDR3 on the DNA are not certain, so only TCRdb's listed CDR3 is given. V gene TRBV10-3 combines with J gene TRBJ2-1; TRBD1 is the table's D call and was not checked against the DNA. The CDR3 adds up to 13 amino acids, both ends counted. Germline V lookup: CDR1 ENHRY, CDR2 SYGVKD. The CDR3 sequence is CAGDRGSQETQFL.

This clonotype has just a few counts. The rearrangement joins TRBV6-4 to TRBJ2-2; no reliable D call. V lost 5 bases and J lost 0, with 7 bases in between. The CDR3 sequence is 14 residues long. Germline V gives CDR1 MRHNA, CDR2 SNTAGT. Here the CDR3 DNA reads TGTGCCAGCAGTCTTGACACGAACACCGGGGAGCTGTTTTTT. Protein: CASSLDTNTGELFF.

The CDR3 DNA follows: TGTGCCAGCAGCTTAGACGGGTACCAAGAGACCCAGTACTTC. Translation gives CASSLDGYQETQYF. The chain links TRBV7-6 to TRBJ2-5; D call uncertain. Per the germline V gene, CDR1 is SGHVS and CDR2 is FNYEAQ. This CDR3 contains 14 residues. V lost 1 base and J 0 bases, leaving 6 bases between the germline ends.

In its sample, this clonotype was seen many times. The chain uses TRBV6-1 and TRBJ2-1; D uncertain. In germline, CDR1 is MNHNS, CDR2 SASEGT. The V end was cut by 1 base, the J end by 9 bases, with 10 bases between. This CDR3 is 13 amino acids long. The CDR3 coding sequence is TGTGCCAGCAGTGAAGTCTCAAATCGTGAGCAGTTCTTC. It encodes CASSEVSNREQFF.

As concerns this clonotype: The junction shows a germline mismatch at one end, possibly a read error. The rearrangement links TRBV6-1 to TRBJ2-3, with a tentative D call TRBD1 (6 bases). CDR1 and CDR2 from the germline V gene are MNHNS and SASEGT. The CDR3 totals 17 residues. CDR3 sequence: CASSQPDRDTVYNEQYF. The CDR3 bases are TGTGCCAGCAGTCAGCCGGACCGGGACACGGTTTACAATGAGCAGTACTTT.

To note about this clonotype: The junction departs from germline at one end; a sequencing error may be responsible. The V gene is TRBV7-2, the J gene TRBJ2-3; D might be TRBD1 (5 bases). This CDR3 region has 15 residues. Germline V gene lookup returns CDR1 SGHTA and CDR2 FQGNSA. The CDR3 sequence is CASSMGRGPTNTQYF. CDR3 sequence (DNA): TGTGCCAGCAGCATGGGTAGGGGCCCCACAAACACGCAGTATTTC.

The chain employs TRBV11-3 and TRBJ2-7; 12 bases are shared with TRBD2. V gave up 4 bases and J gave up 2 bases; unmatched junction bases: 3. The CDR3 consists of 15 residues. Germline V gene sequence: CDR1 SGHNT, CDR2 YENEEA. CDR3 coding DNA: TGTGCCAGCAGCTGGCTAGCGGGAGGGCCCTACGAGCAGTACTTC. Protein product: CASSWLAGGPYEQYF.

This clonotype is classed as medium-sized. The rearrangement uses TRBV10-1 and TRBJ2-1, with D unresolved. V dropped 4 bases and J dropped 6 bases, with 10 bases sitting between them. This CDR3 comprises 13 residues. CDR1 and CDR2 (germline): WNHNN, SYGVQD (reference sequence). This CDR3 is CASSAGQSNEQFF. The CDR3 coding sequence is TGCGCCAGCAGTGCAGGCCAGTCCAATGAGCAGTTCTTC.

This chain connects TRBV12-3 or TRBV12-4 to TRBJ2-1; TRBD1 is a possible D gene (6 bases). Gene TRBJ2-7 matches the end of the DNA better, so the J call may be wrong. This CDR3 spans 12 amino acids. In nucleotides, the CDR3 is TGTGCCAGCAGTGACAGGTCCTACGAGCAGTACTTC. It encodes CASSDRSYEQYF.

This sequence joins TRBV7-2 and TRBJ2-4; the D gene is possibly TRBD2 (7 bases). The V end was cut by 5 bases, the J end by 13 bases, with 27 bases between. The CDR3 totals 16 residues. Germline values: CDR1 SGHTA, CDR2 FQGNSA. DNA of the CDR3: TGTGCCAGCAGCCCACAGGGAGGGAGAGCCAAAGATACGCAGTACTTC. This encodes CASSPQGGRAKDTQYF.

This chain links TRBV6-1 with TRBJ2-4; TRBD2 aligns across 10 bases. This CDR3 spans 15 amino acids. CDR1 MNHNS and CDR2 SASEGT come from the germline V gene. V lost 6 bases, J lost 13 bases, and 15 bases stayed unmatched. The CDR3 bases are TGTGCCAGCAGAAAAAAAGCGGGGGGGCCCAATGAGCAGTACTTC. Protein product: CASRKKAGGPNEQYF.

The rearrangement links TRBV14 to TRBJ2-2, with no clear D. Germline CDR1 and CDR2: SGHDN and FVKESK. V was shortened by 3 bases and J by 3 bases, with 8 bases between the two germline ends. The CDR3 is 14 amino acids. The CDR3 sequence is CASSQVLYTGELFF. CDR3 nucleotides: TGTGCCAGCAGCCAGGTACTCTACACCGGGGAGCTGTTTTTT.

This clonotype was counted ten times or more. The CDR3 sequence: CASGSSGSGRATEQYF. In DNA form, the CDR3 reads TGTGCTAGTGGTTCTTCGGGTAGCGGGAGGGCCACTGAGCAGTACTTC. The chain recombines TRBV12-5 with TRBJ2-1; TRBD2 matches at 11 bases. The DNA end is a closer match to TRBJ2-7, so the J assignment may be wrong. Per the germline V gene, CDR1 is LGHNT and CDR2 is FRNRAP. The CDR3 extends over 16 amino acids.

The chain recombines TRBV6-1 with TRBJ1-5; D is unresolved. V was cut by 6 bases and J by 1 base, with 10 bases left in between. The CDR3 is 14 residues long. The germline V gene has CDR1 MNHNS and CDR2 SASEGT. CDR3 DNA sequence: TGTGCCAGCAGCCTCCAGGACAGCAATCAGCCCCAGCATTTT. Protein: CASSLQDSNQPQHF.

In its sample, this clonotype ranks as medium-sized. V is TRBV6-1 and J is TRBJ2-1; TRBD2 aligns across 14 bases. The CDR3 covers 15 residues. V lost 8 bases, J lost 6 bases, and 6 bases stayed unmatched. Per the germline V gene, CDR1 is MNHNS and CDR2 is SASEGT. The CDR3 DNA sequence: TGTGCCAGCGAGAGGACTAGCGGGAGGACCAATGAGCAGTTCTTC. Residues: CASERTSGRTNEQFF.

This clonotype was counted at least ten times. This chain uses TRBV6-5 with TRBJ2-1, with D unresolved. Germline V gene sequence: CDR1 MNHEY, CDR2 SVGAGI. The V and J ends lost 10 bases and 5 bases respectively, with 18 bases between them. The CDR3 runs 14 residues. The CDR3 region has the DNA TGTGCCAACCTGACACCGGTAAGGGACAATGAGCAGTTCTTC. Its protein product is CANLTPVRDNEQFF.

This clonotype showed up many times. The chain joins TRBV7-2 to TRBJ2-5; D call uncertain. Between the trimmed V and J ends, which lost 1 base and 4 bases, there was a span of 4 bases. Germline V gene data show CDR1 as SGHTA and CDR2 as FQGNSA. The CDR3 length is 12 residues. The CDR3 loop is CASSLGSETQYF. In nucleotides, the CDR3 is TGTGCCAGCAGCTTAGGCTCAGAGACCCAGTACTTC. Using reference TRBV7-2 and TRBJ2-5 for the parts outside the CDR3, the full variable domain is GAGVSQSPSNKVTEKGKDVELRCDPISGHTALYWYRQSLGQGLEFLIYFQGNSAPDKSGLPSDRFSAERTGGSVSTLTIQRTQQEDSAVYLCASSLGSETQYFGPGTRLLVL.

This clonotype rates as medium-sized (0.01 to 0.1%). The genes are TRBV7-2 and TRBJ2-2; the D is unclear. CDR1 is SGHTA and CDR2 is FQGNSA in the germline V gene. The CDR3 covers 16 residues. Between the trimmed V and J ends, which lost 2 bases and 4 bases, there was a span of 14 bases. CDR3 region: CASSLSPDRVTGELFF. CDR3 DNA: TGTGCCAGCAGCTTATCCCCTGATCGGGTCACCGGGGAGCTGTTTTTT.

The chain carries TRBV29-1 and TRBJ2-2; TRBD2 agrees at 10 bases. CDR3 length equals 19 residues. Germline lookup yields CDR1 SQVTM and CDR2 ANQGSEA. V lost 0 bases to trimming and J lost 7 bases; unmatched junction nucleotides: 17. DNA for the CDR3: TGCAGCGTTGAAGATCCGGTTACGCAGCGGGAGGGCCTTGGCGGGGAGCTGTTTTTT. Protein: CSVEDPVTQREGLGGELFF.

This clonotype appeared once. The chain links TRBV6-1 to TRBJ2-4; no firm D call. CDR3 size: 13 residues. Trimming left V 9 bases short and J 12 bases short, with 21 bases between. Germline V lookup: CDR1 MNHNS, CDR2 SASEGT. CDR3 sequence: CASSLCPQDTQYF. CDR3 nucleotide sequence: TGTGCCAGTTCTCTCTGTCCCCAAGACACTCAGTACTTC.